This T cell receptor (beta chain) was sequenced in a study of CD8 T cells in Susac syndrome. Per the germline V gene, CDR1 is KGHDR and CDR2 is SFDVKD. The CDR3 contains 14 residues. V was shortened by 1 base and J by 3 bases, with 8 bases between the two germline ends. High-throughput TCR beta sequencing covered peripheral CD8+ and CD4+ T cells. CD8+ and CD4+ T cells were negatively isolated; TEMRA cells were FACS-enriched. Random-hexamer reverse transcription was applied to roughly 0.5 to 1 ug RNA. The amplification used immunoSEQ multiplex PCR on TCR beta CDR3; it spanned 54 Vbeta and 13 Jbeta. TCRdb processed the immunoSEQ multiplex PCR reads anew with MiXCR; each CDR3 protein has one entry. The sample has about 100,000 distinct CDR3 sequences, nearly 97% seen once.

The specimen sequenced was CD8+ T cells from PBMCs. V gene TRBV24-1 combines with J gene TRBJ1-2; no clear D gene. The TCR was taken from a human donor with Susac syndrome. The CDR3: CATSDFGQDYGYTF. The DNA of the CDR3 is TGTGCCACCAGTGATTTCGGGCAGGACTATGGCTACACCTTC.